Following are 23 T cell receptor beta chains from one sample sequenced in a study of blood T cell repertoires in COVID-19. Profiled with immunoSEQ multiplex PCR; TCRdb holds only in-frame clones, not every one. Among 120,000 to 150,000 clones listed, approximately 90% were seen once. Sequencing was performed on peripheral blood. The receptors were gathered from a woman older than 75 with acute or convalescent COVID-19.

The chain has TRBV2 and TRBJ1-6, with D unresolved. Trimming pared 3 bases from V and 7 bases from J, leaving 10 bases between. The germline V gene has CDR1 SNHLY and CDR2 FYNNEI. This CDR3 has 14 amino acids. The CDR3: CASSEFNSNSPLHF. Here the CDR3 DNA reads TGTGCCAGCAGTGAGTTTAACAGCAATTCACCCCTCCACTTT.

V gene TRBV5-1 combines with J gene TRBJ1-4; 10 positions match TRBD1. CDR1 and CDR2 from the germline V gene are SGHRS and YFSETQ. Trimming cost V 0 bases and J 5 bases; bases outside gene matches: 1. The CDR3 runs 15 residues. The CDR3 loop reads CASSLAGQGNEKLFF. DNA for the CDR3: TGCGCCAGCAGCTTGGCGGGACAGGGGAATGAAAAACTGTTTTTT. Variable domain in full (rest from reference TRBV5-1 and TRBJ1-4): KAGVTQTPRYLIKTRGQQVTLSCSPISGHRSVSWYQQTPGQGLQFLFEYFSETQRNKGNFPGRFSGRQFSNSRSEMNVSTLELGDSALYLCASSLAGQGNEKLFFGSGTQLSVL.

The DNA of the CDR3 is TGTGCCAGTAGTATCGTGACGGGGTCTCAGCCCCAGCATTTT. Protein sequence: CASSIVTGSQPQHF. The rearrangement links TRBV19 to TRBJ1-5; no definite D call. The CDR3 spans 14 residues. Germline V CDR1 and CDR2: LNHDA, SQIVND (reference sequence). The germline V and J ends were trimmed by 3 bases and 6 bases, with 12 bases remaining between them.

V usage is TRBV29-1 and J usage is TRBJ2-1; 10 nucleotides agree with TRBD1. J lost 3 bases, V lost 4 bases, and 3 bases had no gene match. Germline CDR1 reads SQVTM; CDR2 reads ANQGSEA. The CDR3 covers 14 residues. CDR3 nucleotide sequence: TGCAGCGTTGTGGGACAGGGGATCTACAATGAGCAGTTCTTC. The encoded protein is CSVVGQGIYNEQFF.

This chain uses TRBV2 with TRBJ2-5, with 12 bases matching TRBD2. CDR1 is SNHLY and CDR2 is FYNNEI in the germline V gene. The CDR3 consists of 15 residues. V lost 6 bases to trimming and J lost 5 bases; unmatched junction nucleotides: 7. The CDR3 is CASRDRLAGDETQYF. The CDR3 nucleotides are TGTGCCAGCAGGGACCGACTAGCGGGGGATGAGACCCAGTACTTC.

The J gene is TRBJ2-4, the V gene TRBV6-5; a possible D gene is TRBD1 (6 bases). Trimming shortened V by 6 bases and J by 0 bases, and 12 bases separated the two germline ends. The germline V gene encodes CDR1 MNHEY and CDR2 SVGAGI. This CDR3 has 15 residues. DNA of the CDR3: TGTGCCAGCAGGGACAGAACCCTAGCCAAAAACATTCAGTACTTC. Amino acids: CASRDRTLAKNIQYF.

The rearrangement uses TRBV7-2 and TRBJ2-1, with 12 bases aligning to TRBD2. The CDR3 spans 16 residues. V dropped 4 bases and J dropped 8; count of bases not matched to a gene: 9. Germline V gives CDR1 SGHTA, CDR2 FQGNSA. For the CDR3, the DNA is TGTGCCAGCAGCTCGGACCTAGCGGGGGGGCGAGATGAGCAGTTCTTC. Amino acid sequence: CASSSDLAGGRDEQFF.

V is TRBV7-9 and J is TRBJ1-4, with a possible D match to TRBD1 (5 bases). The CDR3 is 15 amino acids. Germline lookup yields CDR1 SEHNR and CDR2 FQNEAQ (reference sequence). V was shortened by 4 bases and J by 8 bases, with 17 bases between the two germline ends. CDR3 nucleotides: TGTGCCAGCAGCTCCTCGGGGACTTCACCGGAAAAACTGTTTTTT. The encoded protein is CASSSSGTSPEKLFF. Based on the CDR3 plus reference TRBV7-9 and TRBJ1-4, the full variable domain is DTGVSQNPRHKITKRGQNVTFRCDPISEHNRLYWYRQTLGQGPEFLTYFQNEAQLEKSRLLSDRFSAERPKGSFSTLEIQRTEQGDSAMYLCASSSSGTSPEKLFFGSGTQLSVL.

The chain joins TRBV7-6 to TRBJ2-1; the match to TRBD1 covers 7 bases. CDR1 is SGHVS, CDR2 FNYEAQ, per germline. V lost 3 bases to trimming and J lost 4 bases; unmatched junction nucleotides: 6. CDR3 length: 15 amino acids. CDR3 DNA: TGTGCCAGCAGCTTCAGACAGGGCCTATACAATGAGCAGTTCTTC. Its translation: CASSFRQGLYNEQFF.

The CDR3 DNA sequence: TGTGCCAGCAGTGATTACAGGGATTCACCCCTCCACTTT. It yields the protein CASSDYRDSPLHF. This chain uses TRBV2 with TRBJ1-6, with a weak D call TRBD1 (6 bases). This CDR3 comprises 13 residues. V gave up 3 bases and J gave up 8 bases, with 8 bases separating them. Germline values: CDR1 SNHLY, CDR2 FYNNEI.

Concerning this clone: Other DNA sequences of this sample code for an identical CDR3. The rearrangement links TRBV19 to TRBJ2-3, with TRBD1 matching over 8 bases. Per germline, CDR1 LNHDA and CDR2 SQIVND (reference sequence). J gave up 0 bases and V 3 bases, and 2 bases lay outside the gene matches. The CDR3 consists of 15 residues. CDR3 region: CASSIGQGSTDTQYF. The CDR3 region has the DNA TGTGCCAGTAGTATTGGACAGGGAAGCACAGATACGCAGTATTTT.

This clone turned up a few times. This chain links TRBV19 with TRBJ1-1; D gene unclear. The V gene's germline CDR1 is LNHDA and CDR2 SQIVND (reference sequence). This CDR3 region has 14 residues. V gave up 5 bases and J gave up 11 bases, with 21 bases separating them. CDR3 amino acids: CASSPSLETPRAFF. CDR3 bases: TGTGCCAGTAGTCCCTCCTTAGAGACCCCGAGGGCTTTCTTT. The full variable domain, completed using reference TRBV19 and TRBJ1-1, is DGGITQSPKYLFRKEGQNVTLSCEQNLNHDAMYWYRQDPGQGLRLIYYSQIVNDFQKGDIAEGYSVSREKKESFPLTVTSAQKNPTAFYLCASSPSLETPRAFFGQGTRLTVV.

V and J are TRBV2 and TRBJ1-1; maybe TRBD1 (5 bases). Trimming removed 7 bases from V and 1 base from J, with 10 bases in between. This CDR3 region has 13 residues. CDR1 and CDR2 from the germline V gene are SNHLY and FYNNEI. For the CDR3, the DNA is TGTGCCAGCACCCTAGACAGGAACACTGAAGCTTTCTTT. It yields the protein CASTLDRNTEAFF.

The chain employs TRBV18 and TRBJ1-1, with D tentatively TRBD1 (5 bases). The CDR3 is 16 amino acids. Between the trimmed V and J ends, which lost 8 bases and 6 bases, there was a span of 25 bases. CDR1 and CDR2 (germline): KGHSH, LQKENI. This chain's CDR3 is CASPPSGRGGDSEAFF. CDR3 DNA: TGTGCCAGCCCCCCATCGGGGCGAGGAGGGGACTCTGAAGCTTTCTTT. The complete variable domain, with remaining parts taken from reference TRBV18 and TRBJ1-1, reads NAGVMQNPRHLVRRRGQEARLRCSPMKGHSHVYWYRQLPEEGLKFMVYLQKENIIDESGMPKERFSAEFPKEGPSILRIQQVVRGDSAAYFCASPPSGRGGDSEAFFGQGTRLTVV.

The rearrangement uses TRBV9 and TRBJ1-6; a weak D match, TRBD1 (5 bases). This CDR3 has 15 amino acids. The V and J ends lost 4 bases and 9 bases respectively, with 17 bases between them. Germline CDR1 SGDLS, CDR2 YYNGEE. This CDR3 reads CASSPRQDIFSPLHF. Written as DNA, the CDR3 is TGTGCCAGCAGCCCCCGTCAGGACATCTTTTCACCCCTCCACTTT.

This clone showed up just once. This CDR3 is CASSPGLAGVDTQYF. DNA for the CDR3: TGCGCCAGCAGCCCGGGACTAGCGGGGGTGGATACGCAGTATTTT. The chain carries TRBV5-1 and TRBJ2-3; 14 nucleotides line up with TRBD2. CDR3 size: 15 residues. The V segment lost 4 bases and the J segment 6 bases; nucleotides outside the gene matches: 4. Germline V gene lookup returns CDR1 SGHRS and CDR2 YFSETQ.

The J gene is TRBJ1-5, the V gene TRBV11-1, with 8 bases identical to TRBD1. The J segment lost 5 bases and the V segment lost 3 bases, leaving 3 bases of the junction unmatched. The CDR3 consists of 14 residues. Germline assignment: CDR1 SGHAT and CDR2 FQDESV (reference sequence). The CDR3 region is CASSLTGEDQPQHF. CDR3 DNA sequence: TGTGCCAGCAGCTTGACAGGGGAGGATCAGCCCCAGCATTTT.

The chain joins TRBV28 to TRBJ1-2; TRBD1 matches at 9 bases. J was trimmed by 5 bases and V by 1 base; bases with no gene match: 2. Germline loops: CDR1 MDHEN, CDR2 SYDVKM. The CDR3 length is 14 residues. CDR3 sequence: CASSLYGTGYGYTF. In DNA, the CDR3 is TGTGCCAGCAGTTTATACGGGACAGGGTATGGCTACACCTTC.

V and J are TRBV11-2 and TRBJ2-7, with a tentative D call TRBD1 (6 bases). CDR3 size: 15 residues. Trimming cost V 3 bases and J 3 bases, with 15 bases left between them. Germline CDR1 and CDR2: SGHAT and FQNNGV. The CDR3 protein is CASSFSQGGIYEQYF. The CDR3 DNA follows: TGTGCCAGCAGCTTTTCACAGGGCGGAATCTACGAGCAGTACTTC.

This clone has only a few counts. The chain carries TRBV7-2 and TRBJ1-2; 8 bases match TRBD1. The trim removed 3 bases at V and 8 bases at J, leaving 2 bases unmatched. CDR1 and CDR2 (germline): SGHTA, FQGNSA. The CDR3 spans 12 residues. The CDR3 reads CASSFGQGGYTF. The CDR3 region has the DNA TGTGCCAGCAGCTTCGGACAGGGCGGCTACACCTTC.

The CDR3 loop is CASSYRTGAFQPQHF. CDR3 sequence (DNA): TGTGCCAGCAGTTACCGGACAGGGGCATTTCAGCCCCAGCATTTT. This chain uses TRBV6-2 or TRBV6-3 with TRBJ1-5; TRBD1 agrees at 9 bases. CDR3 length: 15 residues. Germline loops: CDR1 MNHEY, CDR2 SVGEGT. V was pared by 2 bases and J by 6 bases, with 5 bases of the junction left unmatched.

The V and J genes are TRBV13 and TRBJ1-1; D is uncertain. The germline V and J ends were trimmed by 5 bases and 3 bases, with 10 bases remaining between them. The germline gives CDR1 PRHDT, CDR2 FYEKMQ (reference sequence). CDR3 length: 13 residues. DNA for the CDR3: TGTGCCAGCAGCCTACGGAGGCACACTGAAGCTTTCTTT. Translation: CASSLRRHTEAFF. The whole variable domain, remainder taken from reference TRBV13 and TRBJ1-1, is AAGVIQSPRHLIKEKRETATLKCYPIPRHDTVYWYQQGPGQDPQFLISFYEKMQSDKGSIPDRFSAQQFSDYHSELNMSSLELGDSALYFCASSLRRHTEAFFGQGTRLTVV.

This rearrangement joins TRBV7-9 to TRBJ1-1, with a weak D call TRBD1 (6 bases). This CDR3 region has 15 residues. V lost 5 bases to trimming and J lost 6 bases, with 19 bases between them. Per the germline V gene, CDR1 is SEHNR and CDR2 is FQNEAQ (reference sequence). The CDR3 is CASSTSGEGGSEAFF. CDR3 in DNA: TGTGCCAGCAGCACTTCCGGGGAGGGGGGATCTGAAGCTTTCTTT.